Presented here are 2 T cell receptor beta chains from one specimen sequenced in a study of blood T cells in healthy people across ages. Together with a sample-barcoded 5' primer, a J-beta primer mix was included in a second PCR lasting about 7 to 11 cycles. TCRdb re-derived calls from the 5' RACE reads in MiXCR, one entry per CDR3 protein. Of 850,000 to 950,000 distinct CDR3 sequences listed, more than 25% were seen once; the top ten hold around 16%. Sequenced sample: blood. Receptors were obtained from a woman of 80 years or more in good health.

DNA of the CDR3: TGTGCCAGTAGTGGGGATTGGAGGCGCTCTGGCTACACCTTC. Amino acids: CASSGDWRRSGYTF. The chain carries TRBV19 and TRBJ1-2; D call uncertain. CDR1 is LNHDA, CDR2 SQIVND, per germline (reference sequence). With 5 bases removed from V and 7 bases from J, the gap between germline ends came to 17 bases. The CDR3 consists of 14 residues.

In this sample, this clonotype turned up many times. The CDR3 reads CASSSRTGGTTGELFF. The CDR3 bases are TGTGCCAGCAGCTCCCGGACAGGGGGCACCACCGGGGAGCTGTTTTTT. This rearrangement joins TRBV7-2 to TRBJ2-2; 11 bases are shared with TRBD1. The germline gives CDR1 SGHTA, CDR2 FQGNSA. Unmatched junction bases numbered 5, after V lost 4 bases and J lost 4 bases. This CDR3 is 16 amino acids long.